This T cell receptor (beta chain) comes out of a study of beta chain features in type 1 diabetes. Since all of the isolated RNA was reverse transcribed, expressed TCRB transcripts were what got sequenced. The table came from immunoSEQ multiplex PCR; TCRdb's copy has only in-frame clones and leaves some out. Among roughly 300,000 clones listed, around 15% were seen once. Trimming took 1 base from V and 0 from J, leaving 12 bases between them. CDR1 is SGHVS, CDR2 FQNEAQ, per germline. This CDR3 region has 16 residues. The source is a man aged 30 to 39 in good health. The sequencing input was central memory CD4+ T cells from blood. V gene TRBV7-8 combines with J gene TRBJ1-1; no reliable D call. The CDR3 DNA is TGTGCCAGCAGCTTAGGCGGAGGGTATATGAACACTGAAGCTTTCTTT. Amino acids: CASSLGGGYMNTEAFF.